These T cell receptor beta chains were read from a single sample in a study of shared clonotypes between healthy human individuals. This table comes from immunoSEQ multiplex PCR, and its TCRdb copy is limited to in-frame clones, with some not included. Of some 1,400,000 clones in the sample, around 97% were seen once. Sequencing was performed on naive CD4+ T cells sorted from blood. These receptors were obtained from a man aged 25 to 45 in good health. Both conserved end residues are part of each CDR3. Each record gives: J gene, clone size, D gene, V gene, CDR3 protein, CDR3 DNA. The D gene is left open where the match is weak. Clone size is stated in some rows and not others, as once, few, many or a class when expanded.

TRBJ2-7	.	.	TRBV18	CASSPNSRSQLYEQYF	TGTGCCAGCTCACCAAATTCTCGATCTCAACTTTACGAGCAGTACTTC
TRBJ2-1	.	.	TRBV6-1	CASSESVGTYNEQFF	TGTGCCAGCAGTGAAAGCGTGGGGACCTACAATGAGCAGTTCTTC
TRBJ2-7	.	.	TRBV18	CASSRQKNEQYF	TGTGCCAGCTCCAGACAGAAGAACGAGCAGTACTTC
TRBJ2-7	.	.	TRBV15	CATSRVGGSYEQYF	TGTGCCACCAGCAGAGTTGGAGGATCCTACGAGCAGTACTTC
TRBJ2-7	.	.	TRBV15	CATSSYVTGVHYEQYF	TGTGCCACCAGCAGTTACGTAACGGGAGTCCACTACGAGCAGTACTTC
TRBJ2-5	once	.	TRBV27	CASSLDIRGETQYF	TGTGCCAGCAGTTTAGACATCCGCGGGGAGACCCAGTACTTC
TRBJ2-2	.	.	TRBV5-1	CASSLAVDTGELFF	TGCGCCAGCAGCTTGGCGGTAGACACCGGGGAGCTGTTTTTT
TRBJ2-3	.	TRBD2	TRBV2	CASSEKAGVSLHTQYF	TGTGCCAGCAGTGAGAAGGCGGGAGTCTCTCTCCATACGCAGTATTTT
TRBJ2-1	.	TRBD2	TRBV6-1	CASSLGTSGRDEQFF	TGTGCCAGCAGCCTCGGGACTAGCGGGAGAGATGAGCAGTTCTTC
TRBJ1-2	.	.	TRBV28	CASSFPGAYYGYTF	TGTGCCAGCAGTTTCCCAGGGGCCTACTATGGCTACACCTTC
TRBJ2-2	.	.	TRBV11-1	CASSLRQNTGELFF	TGTGCCAGCAGCTTAAGGCAGAACACCGGGGAGCTGTTTTTT
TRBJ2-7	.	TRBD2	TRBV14	CASSQDETSGRRVQYF	TGTGCCAGCAGCCAAGATGAAACTAGCGGGAGGCGGGTGCAGTACTTC
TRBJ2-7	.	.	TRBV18	CASSPPGRQYMVQYF	TGTGCCAGCTCACCACCGGGCAGGCAGTATATGGTGCAGTACTTC
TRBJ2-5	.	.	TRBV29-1	CSVGTLGQETQYF	TGCAGCGTTGGGACCTTGGGCCAAGAGACCCAGTACTTC
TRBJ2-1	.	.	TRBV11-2	CASMGPGTEGFF	TGTGCCAGCATGGGACCCGGGACTGAGGGGTTCTTC
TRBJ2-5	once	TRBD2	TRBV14	CASSQLGGGVKTQYF	TGTGCCAGCAGCCAACTTGGGGGGGGAGTAAAGACCCAGTACTTC
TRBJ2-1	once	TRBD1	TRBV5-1	CASSRPGQNNEQFF	TGCGCCAGCAGTCGGCCGGGACAGAACAATGAGCAGTTCTTC
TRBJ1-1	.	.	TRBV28	CASSSPGGVEAFF	TGTGCCAGCAGTTCCCCGGGGGGAGTTGAAGCTTTCTTT
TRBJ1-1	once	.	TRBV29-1	CSASGPGTEAFF	TGCAGCGCCTCTGGACCGGGCACTGAAGCTTTCTTT
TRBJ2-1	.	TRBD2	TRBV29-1	CSEIGLAGGSSYNEQFF	TGCAGCGAGATAGGACTAGCGGGGGGAAGCTCCTACAATGAGCAGTTCTTC
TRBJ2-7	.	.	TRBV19	CASSISRAYEQYF	TGTGCCAGTAGTATATCCAGGGCCTACGAGCAGTACTTC